The T cell receptor (beta chain) under discussion was sequenced for a study of T-cell reconstitution after alpha-beta-depleted transplantation in children. This clonotype was seen ten or more times. Molecular barcoding with unique molecular identifiers was used for the TCRbeta library. TCRdb called the PCR reads again in MiXCR, with one record for every CDR3 protein. The sample lists 600,000 to 700,000 distinct CDR3 sequences, around 17% occurring once. The ends were cut back, 5 bases at V and 3 bases at J, with 10 bases in the middle. Germline V gene lookup returns CDR1 LNHNV and CDR2 YYDKDF (reference sequence). This CDR3 has 14 residues.

This TCR came from a human donor who donated a stem cell graft to a child with acute myeloid leukemia. The sequences come from PBMCs from the stem cell graft donor, collected from the stem cell graft. V usage is TRBV15 and J usage is TRBJ2-2; D not certain. The CDR3 loop reads CATSPTADTGELFF. CDR3 DNA sequence: TGTGCCACCAGCCCCACCGCGGACACCGGGGAGCTGTTTTTT.